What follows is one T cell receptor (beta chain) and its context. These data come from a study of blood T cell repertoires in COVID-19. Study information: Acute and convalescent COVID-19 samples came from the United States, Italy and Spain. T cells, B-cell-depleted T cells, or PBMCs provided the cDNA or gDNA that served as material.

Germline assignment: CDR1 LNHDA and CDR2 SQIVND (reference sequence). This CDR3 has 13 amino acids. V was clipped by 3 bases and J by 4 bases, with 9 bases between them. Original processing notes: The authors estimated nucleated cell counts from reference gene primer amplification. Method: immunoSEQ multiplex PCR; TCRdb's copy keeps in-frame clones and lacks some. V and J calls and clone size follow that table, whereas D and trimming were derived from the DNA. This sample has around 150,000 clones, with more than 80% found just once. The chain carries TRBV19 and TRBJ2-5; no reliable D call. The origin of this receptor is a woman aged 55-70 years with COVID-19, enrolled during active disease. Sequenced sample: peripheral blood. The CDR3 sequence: CASSITVLETQYF. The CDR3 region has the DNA TGTGCCAGTAGTATTACAGTATTAGAGACCCAGTACTTC.